One sample yielded the 18 T cell receptor beta chains listed below, sequenced in a study of control samples from healthy donors and cancer patients. The table came from immunoSEQ multiplex PCR; TCRdb's copy has only in-frame clones and leaves some out. The table records 200,000 or so clones, roughly 94% of them present only once. What was sequenced was blood. The receptors stem from a middle-aged man in good health.

The chain carries TRBV6-6 and TRBJ1-5, with D uncertain. The germline V gene has CDR1 MNHNY and CDR2 SVGAGI (reference sequence). Trimming removed 3 bases from V and 0 bases from J, with 9 bases in between. The CDR3 runs 15 residues. This CDR3 reads CASSYGSPSNQPQHF. The CDR3 DNA reads TGTGCCAGCAGTTATGGCTCTCCTAGCAATCAGCCCCAGCATTTT.

The genes are TRBV6-2 or TRBV6-3 and TRBJ1-2; D gene unclear. V shed 4 bases and J shed 4 bases, with 16 bases lying between them. CDR1 and CDR2 from the germline V gene are MNHEY and SVGEGT. This CDR3 comprises 15 residues. CDR3 nucleotide sequence: TGTGCCAGCAGTTCCCCTTCGAAGGGAGGCTATGGCTACACCTTC. Its translation is CASSSPSKGGYGYTF.

The genes are TRBV6-5 and TRBJ1-5, with D perhaps TRBD1 (5 bases). The CDR3 length is 13 residues. Germline V CDR1 and CDR2: MNHEY, SVGAGI. V was trimmed by 8 bases and J by 1 base, leaving 9 bases between them. CDR3 sequence: CASGQNSNQPQHF. The CDR3 nucleotides read TGTGCCAGCGGACAAAACAGCAATCAGCCCCAGCATTTT.

The genes are TRBV12-3 or TRBV12-4 and TRBJ1-2; D call uncertain. The CDR3 is 13 amino acids. The V and J ends lost 3 bases and 3 bases respectively, with 8 bases between them. CDR3 sequence reads: CASSFGQDYGYTF. The CDR3 DNA reads TGTGCCAGCAGTTTTGGCCAGGACTATGGCTACACCTTC.

Here the CDR3 DNA reads TGCAGTGCCAGTAAAGCGGGGACCAACTACGAGCAGTACTTC. Translated: CSASKAGTNYEQYF. The chain is built from TRBV20-1 and TRBJ2-7, with 7 positions matching TRBD2. V was clipped by 6 bases and J by 3 bases; unmatched bases: 11. This CDR3 region has 14 residues. CDR1 and CDR2 (germline): DFQATT, SNEGSKA (reference sequence).

The CDR3 region is CATSITGWSDEQFF. The CDR3 DNA reads TGTGCCACCAGCATAACTGGGTGGAGCGATGAGCAGTTCTTC. This sequence joins TRBV15 and TRBJ2-1; D is unclear. The CDR3 contains 14 residues. The V end lost 4 bases, the J end lost 8 bases, and 15 bases lay between the germline ends. CDR1 is LNHNV, CDR2 YYDKDF, per germline (reference sequence).

V and J are TRBV5-5 and TRBJ1-2, with 9 bases lining up with TRBD1. Germline lookup yields CDR1 SGHKS and CDR2 YYEKEE (reference sequence). V shed 0 bases, J shed 4 bases, and the junction held 4 bases outside the gene matches. The CDR3 is 15 residues long. The CDR3 DNA reads TGTGCCAGCAGCTTGGCGGACAGGGGAGGCTATGGCTACACCTTC. It yields the protein CASSLADRGGYGYTF.

The CDR3 bases are TGCGCCAGCAGCTTGACGGGACAGGGTGCGTGGGAGCAGTACTTC. This gives the protein CASSLTGQGAWEQYF. V gene TRBV5-1 combines with J gene TRBJ2-7; 9 bases fit TRBD1. V lost 1 base, J lost 7 bases, and 9 bases stayed unmatched. The CDR3 loop spans 15 amino acids. Per germline, CDR1 SGHRS and CDR2 YFSETQ.

The rearrangement joins TRBV6-5 to TRBJ2-7; a possible D gene is TRBD2 (6 bases). V was shortened by 2 bases and J by 2 bases, with 10 bases between the two germline ends. This CDR3 region has 14 residues. Germline V CDR1 and CDR2: MNHEY, SVGAGI. DNA for the CDR3: TGTGCCAGCAGTTACAGCGGGTCACCCTACGAGCAGTACTTC. The encoded protein is CASSYSGSPYEQYF.

This rearrangement joins TRBV6-5 to TRBJ2-3, with D tentatively TRBD1 (5 bases). The germline V gene encodes CDR1 MNHEY and CDR2 SVGAGI. V dropped 10 bases and J dropped 4 bases, with 15 bases sitting between them. The length of the CDR3 is 13 residues. CDR3 residues: CAILSRGADTQYF. The DNA of the CDR3 is TGTGCCATCCTCAGTAGGGGTGCAGATACGCAGTATTTT.

V usage is TRBV28 and J usage is TRBJ2-5; 10 nucleotides agree with TRBD2. The CDR3 has 15 residues. Germline V gene sequence: CDR1 MDHEN, CDR2 SYDVKM. The trim removed 5 bases at V and 5 bases at J, leaving 8 bases unmatched. CDR3 in amino acids: CASSPASGGLETQYF. CDR3 in DNA: TGTGCCAGCAGTCCCGCTAGCGGGGGCTTGGAGACCCAGTACTTC.

The chain links TRBV19 to TRBJ2-6, with D unresolved. Germline V CDR1 and CDR2: LNHDA, SQIVND (reference sequence). The germline V and J ends were trimmed by 3 bases and 0 bases, with 6 bases remaining between them. This CDR3 is built from 15 residues. CDR3 region: CASSMTVSGANVLTF. In DNA form, the CDR3 reads TGTGCCAGTAGTATGACGGTCTCTGGGGCCAACGTCCTGACTTTC.

The rearrangement joins TRBV11-3 to TRBJ2-3; TRBD1 matches 7 bases. V shed 1 base, J shed 6 bases, and the junction held 10 bases outside the gene matches. The CDR3 spans 16 residues. Germline CDR1 and CDR2: SGHNT and YENEEA. The CDR3 DNA is TGTGCCAGCAGCTTAGGCAGAAGGGGGCCGTCGGATACGCAGTATTTT. This codes for CASSLGRRGPSDTQYF.

The chain carries TRBV27 and TRBJ1-5, with D uncertain. CDR3 length equals 16 residues. V was clipped by 3 bases and J by 2 bases, with 14 bases between them. CDR1 is MNHEY and CDR2 is SMNVEV in the germline V gene (reference sequence). The CDR3 nucleotides read TGTGCCAGCAGTTTTGAGGGCGGAAGGGGCAATCAGCCCCAGCATTTT. Translating gives CASSFEGGRGNQPQHF.

The chain uses TRBV11-3 and TRBJ1-1, with D possibly matching TRBD1 (6 bases). The CDR3 runs 17 residues. Germline CDR1 and CDR2: SGHNT and YENEEA. Deletions cut 6 bases from V and 4 bases from J, with 24 bases between. Written as DNA, the CDR3 is TGTGCCAGCAGAATCAGGGGATCGCCCCCTCATGTCACTGAAGCTTTCTTT. This translates into CASRIRGSPPHVTEAFF.

The chain couples TRBV9 to TRBJ1-1; TRBD1 might be the D (5 bases). Germline CDR1 is SGDLS and CDR2 is YYNGEE. The CDR3 is made up of 13 amino acids. The germline V and J ends were trimmed by 2 bases and 3 bases, with 8 bases remaining between them. The CDR3 loop reads CASSVLGDTEAFF. The CDR3 bases are TGTGCCAGCAGCGTCCTGGGGGACACTGAAGCTTTCTTT.

The chain is built from TRBV6-2 or TRBV6-3 and TRBJ2-1; TRBD2 matches 15 bases. CDR1 MNHEY and CDR2 SVGEGT come from the germline V gene. The CDR3 is made up of 19 amino acids. Trimming took 4 bases from V and 7 from J; bases not matched to a gene: 14. CDR3 sequence: CASSWAPWTSGGALNEQFF. Written as DNA, the CDR3 is TGTGCCAGCAGTTGGGCCCCCTGGACTAGCGGGGGGGCCTTAAATGAGCAGTTCTTC.

Details on this clone: Other nucleotide sequences from this sample produce the same CDR3. The J gene is TRBJ2-2, the V gene TRBV5-1; the D call may be TRBD1 or TRBD2 (6 bases each). CDR3 length equals 14 residues. Germline loops: CDR1 SGHRS, CDR2 YFSETQ. Trimming left V 4 bases short and J 8 bases short, with 15 bases between. This CDR3 reads CASSRRGAGGELFF. In DNA form, the CDR3 reads TGCGCCAGCAGCCGAAGGGGGGCCGGGGGGGAGCTGTTTTTT.